This T cell receptor (beta chain) was captured by sequencing in a study of human T cells and chemical hapten exposure. In the study overall: Patients additionally received therapeutic doses of diphenylcyclopropenone on the scalp once a week, and this continued throughout the roughly 26-week study. General study results and limits: No alteration of TCRs above 1 in 1000 frequency was seen with DPC sensitization. Expanded TCRs were compared with controls, and the expanded TCRs formed significantly more large CDR3 similarity clusters.

TCRdb ran MiXCR on the RACE reads and lists one entry per CDR3 protein. The sample lists some 71,000 distinct CDR3 sequences, around 10% occurring once. In its sample, this clonotype was seen a few times. Its specificity is not known. V lost 7 bases and J lost 5, with 21 bases in between. This CDR3 is 14 amino acids long. CDR1 and CDR2 (germline): SQVTM, ANQGSEA. The time point was: patch test 3, about 24 weeks after DPC sensitization. Stated treatment: therapeutic diphenylcyclopropenone sensitization with weekly scalp DPC. Blood, whole and unfractionated, served as the source for total RNA extraction. The V and J genes are TRBV29-1 and TRBJ2-7; a possible D gene is TRBD2 (6 bases). The sample consisted of whole blood, taken in connection with sensitization to the hapten diphenylcyclopropenone (DPC). The TCR sequence derives from a woman aged 50 to 60 with alopecia areata. Some clones in this sample may be carry-over from other donors' samples. The CDR3 DNA follows: TGCAGCGACCTCCAGAGCGGGCCTTGCCACGAGCAGTACTTC. Protein product: CSDLQSGPCHEQYF.